These T cell receptor beta chains were read from a single sample in a study of neurological immune-mediated disorders. TCRdb re-derived calls from the 5' RACE reads in MiXCR, one entry per CDR3 protein. The sample comprises 65,000 to 85,000 distinct CDR3 sequences, 5.5% to 6.5% of which are singletons, and approximately 7.9% rests with the top ten. The sequenced sample was PBMCs. These receptors were taken from a woman aged 60-75 years with multiple sclerosis. Each CDR3 is given with its conserved first and last residue. D genes are given only for firm matches. Only some rows state a clone size, as once, few, many or a class for expanded clones.

J gene | D gene | clone size | V gene | CDR3 protein | CDR3 DNA
TRBJ2-1 | - | many | TRBV6-2/TRBV6-3 | CASSYPGPKGQFF | TGTGCCAGCAGTTACCCCGGACCTAAGGGGCAGTTCTTC
TRBJ2-1 | TRBD2 | many | TRBV4-2 | CASSQDRLAGGPGEQFF | TGTGCCAGCAGCCAAGATCGATTAGCGGGGGGGCCTGGGGAGCAGTTCTTC
TRBJ2-7 | - | many | TRBV4-2 | CASSQDWASHEQYF | TGTGCCAGCAGCCAAGATTGGGCGTCCCACGAGCAGTACTTC
TRBJ1-2 | TRBD1 | many | TRBV6-6 | CASSYRQGANYGYTF | TGTGCCAGCAGTTACAGACAGGGGGCTAACTATGGCTACACCTTC
TRBJ2-7 | TRBD1 | - | TRBV5-1 | CASSAPGQLSKKYF | TGCGCCAGCAGCGCTCCGGGACAGCTTTCGAAAAAGTACTTC
TRBJ1-6 | - | many | TRBV3-1 | CASSQDNSPLHF | TGTGCCAGCAGCCAAGATAATTCACCCCTCCACTTT
TRBJ1-2 | - | many | TRBV5-1 | CASSSSGLPARYTF | TGCGCCAGCAGCTCGTCCGGGCTCCCGGCTCGCTACACCTTC
TRBJ2-4 | - | few | TRBV14 | CASSQDTEYIQYF | TGTGCCAGCAGCCAAGATACGGAGTACATTCAGTACTTC
TRBJ1-2 | TRBD1 | many | TRBV12-3/TRBV12-4 | CASSTSGTGLYGYTF | TGTGCCAGCAGTACTTCCGGGACAGGGCTCTATGGCTACACCTTC
TRBJ2-5 | TRBD1 | many | TRBV3-1 | CASSQVDREETQYF | TGTGCCAGCAGCCAAGTTGACAGGGAAGAGACCCAGTACTTC
TRBJ1-1 | TRBD1 | many | TRBV3-1 | CASSQETGGRGNTEAFF | TGTGCCAGCAGCCAAGAAACAGGGGGCAGGGGGAACACTGAAGCTTTCTTT
TRBJ2-7 | - | many | TRBV7-9 | CASSYSQGRAKNYEQYF | TGTGCCAGCAGCTACTCACAGGGGAGGGCGAAGAACTACGAGCAGTACTTC
TRBJ2-3 | - | many | TRBV12-3/TRBV12-4 | CASSPRWGTDTQYF | TGTGCCAGCAGCCCCCGGTGGGGCACAGATACGCAGTATTTT
TRBJ1-1 | TRBD1 | many | TRBV20-1 | CSAPTGQNTEAFF | TGCAGTGCTCCGACAGGGCAGAACACTGAAGCTTTCTTT
TRBJ1-4 | - | - | TRBV29-1 | CSINGLALGEKLFF | TGCAGCATCAACGGGCTTGCCCTAGGGGAAAAACTGTTTTTT
TRBJ2-3 | - | many | TRBV12-5 | CASGFTEVDTQYF | TGTGCTAGTGGTTTCACCGAGGTAGATACGCAGTATTTT
TRBJ1-2 | - | many | TRBV5-1 | CASSLDRVSYGYTF | TGCGCCAGCAGCTTGGACAGGGTGTCCTATGGCTACACCTTC
TRBJ1-2 | - | many | TRBV5-4 | CASSLRQGLYGYTF | TGTGCCAGCAGCCTCAGGCAGGGGCTCTATGGCTACACCTTC
TRBJ2-3 | TRBD1 | - | TRBV5-1 | CASSPGTGGTDTQYF | TGCGCCAGCAGCCCCGGGACAGGGGGAACAGATACGCAGTATTTT
TRBJ2-5 | TRBD2 | many | TRBV4-1 | CASSQETLAGGVQETQYF | TGCGCCAGCAGCCAAGAGACTCTAGCGGGGGGCGTTCAAGAGACCCAGTACTTC
TRBJ1-5 | - | many | TRBV7-8 | CASSLGSRTLGNQPQHF | TGTGCCAGCAGCTTAGGTTCCAGGACCTTGGGCAATCAGCCCCAGCATTTT
TRBJ2-7 | TRBD1 | many | TRBV10-3 | CAIGDSAYEQYF | TGTGCCATCGGGGACAGCGCCTACGAGCAGTACTTC
TRBJ1-1 | - | - | TRBV5-1 | CASRRDQKNTEAFF | TGCGCCAGCCGCCGGGACCAAAAGAACACTGAAGCTTTCTTT
TRBJ2-1 | - | few | TRBV6-6 | CASSYSLRGQFF | TGTGCCAGCAGTTACTCGCTCAGGGGGCAGTTCTTC
TRBJ1-1 | TRBD1 | many | TRBV5-8 | CASSGWDSLNTEAFF | TGTGCCAGCAGCGGATGGGACAGTTTGAACACTGAAGCTTTCTTT
TRBJ2-7 | TRBD1 | many | TRBV15 | CATSTGTGAYEQYF | TGTGCCACCAGCACCGGGACAGGGGCCTACGAGCAGTACTTC
TRBJ2-1 | - | - | TRBV7-2 | CASSLEAGRTQFF | TGTGCCAGCAGCTTAGAGGCAGGGCGAACGCAGTTCTTC
TRBJ2-5 | - | many | TRBV19 | CASSPTGIGETQYF | TGTGCCAGTAGTCCCACAGGGATTGGGGAGACCCAGTACTTC
TRBJ1-2 | - | many | TRBV6-5 | CASSPPPGSVYGYTF | TGTGCCAGCAGTCCCCCGCCAGGGAGTGTCTATGGCTACACCTTC
TRBJ2-1 | - | many | TRBV5-1 | CASSLPGTGSGNEQFF | TGCGCCAGCAGCTTGCCGGGGACCGGATCGGGCAATGAGCAGTTCTTC
TRBJ2-1 | - | many | TRBV28 | CASSNLQGNEQFF | TGTGCCAGCAGTAACCTTCAGGGGAATGAGCAGTTCTTC
TRBJ1-5 | - | many | TRBV7-6 | CASSLGGANQPQHF | TGTGCCAGCAGCTTAGGGGGGGCCAATCAGCCCCAGCATTTT
TRBJ2-1 | TRBD2 | many | TRBV29-1 | CSVNGGDSYNEQFF | TGCAGCGTCAACGGGGGGGACTCGTACAATGAGCAGTTCTTC
TRBJ2-1 | TRBD2 | many | TRBV7-6 | CASSFQAGNEQFF | TGTGCCAGCAGCTTCCAAGCGGGGAATGAGCAGTTCTTC
TRBJ1-2 | - | - | TRBV30 | CAWSPTGSRGYTF | TGTGCCTGGAGTCCCACAGGTAGCCGGGGCTACACCTTC
TRBJ1-4 | - | many | TRBV5-1 | CASATQGGPANEKLFF | TGCGCCAGCGCGACGCAAGGGGGACCCGCTAATGAAAAACTGTTTTTT
TRBJ1-4 | - | many | TRBV4-1 | CASSQDRAGPQGEKLFF | TGCGCCAGCAGCCAAGATCGGGCAGGGCCACAGGGTGAAAAACTGTTTTTT
TRBJ2-4 | - | many | TRBV6-5 | CASSYSMKGRNIQYF | TGTGCCAGCAGTTACTCGATGAAGGGGAGAAACATTCAGTACTTC
TRBJ2-5 | - | many | TRBV6-5 | CASSYRTPQETQYF | TGTGCCAGCAGTTATCGGACACCTCAAGAGACCCAGTACTTC
TRBJ2-7 | TRBD1 | many | TRBV5-1 | CASSTGQTQHEQYF | TGCGCCAGCAGCACGGGACAGACTCAACACGAGCAGTACTTC
TRBJ2-3 | - | many | TRBV10-3 | CAIGGGGSTDTQYF | TGTGCCATCGGGGGCGGGGGTAGCACAGATACGCAGTATTTT
TRBJ2-3 | - | many | TRBV5-1 | CASSRRTESTDTQYF | TGCGCCAGCAGCCGAAGGACGGAAAGCACAGATACGCAGTATTTT
TRBJ2-1 | TRBD2 | many | TRBV7-2 | CASSLASGGAQEQFF | TGTGCCAGCAGCTTAGCTAGCGGGGGGGCCCAGGAGCAGTTCTTC
TRBJ2-1 | - | many | TRBV24-1 | CATARGPFANEQFF | TGTGCCACCGCCCGGGGCCCATTTGCCAATGAGCAGTTCTTC
TRBJ1-6 | - | few | TRBV12-3/TRBV12-4 | CASSLTEGNSPLHF | TGTGCCAGCAGTTTGACAGAGGGTAATTCACCCCTCCACTTT